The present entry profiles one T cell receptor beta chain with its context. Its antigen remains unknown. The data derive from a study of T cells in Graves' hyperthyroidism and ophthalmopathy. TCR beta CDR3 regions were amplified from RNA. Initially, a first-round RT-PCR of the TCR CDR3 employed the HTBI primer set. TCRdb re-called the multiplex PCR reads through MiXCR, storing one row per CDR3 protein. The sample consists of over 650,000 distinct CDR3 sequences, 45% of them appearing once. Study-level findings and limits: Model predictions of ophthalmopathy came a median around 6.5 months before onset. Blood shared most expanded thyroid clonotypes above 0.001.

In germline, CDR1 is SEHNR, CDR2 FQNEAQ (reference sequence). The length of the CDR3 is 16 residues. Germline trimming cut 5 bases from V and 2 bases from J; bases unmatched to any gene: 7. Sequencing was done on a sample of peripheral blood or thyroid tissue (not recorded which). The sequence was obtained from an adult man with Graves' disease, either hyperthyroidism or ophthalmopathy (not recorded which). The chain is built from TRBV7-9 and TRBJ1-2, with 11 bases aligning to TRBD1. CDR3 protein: CASSPGGQGVNYGYTF. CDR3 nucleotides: TGTGCCAGCAGCCCGGGGGGACAGGGGGTAAACTATGGCTACACCTTC. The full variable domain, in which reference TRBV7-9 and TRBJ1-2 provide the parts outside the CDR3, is DTGVSQNPRHKITKRGQNVTFRCDPISEHNRLYWYRQTLGQGPEFLTYFQNEAQLEKSRLLSDRFSAERPKGSFSTLEIQRTEQGDSAMYLCASSPGGQGVNYGYTFGSGTRLTVV.